These T cell receptor beta chains were read from a single sample in a study of healthy donors' naive CD4 and CD8 T cells. Each CDR3 protein is one row after TCRdb ran MiXCR on the reads. The data show 150,000 to 200,000 distinct CDR3 sequences, with about 70% seen just once and about 2.1% held by the top ten. Sequenced input: naive CD4+ and CD8+ T cells sorted from blood, pooled from several donors. The receptors derive from a pool of human donors in good health; the sample pools cells from several healthy donors. Both conserved end residues are part of each CDR3. The D gene is left open where the match is weak. Clone size is shown for a subset of rows, as once, few, many or a class of expanded clone.

clone_size	d_call	v_call	j_call	cdr3_aa	cdr3_nt
few	.	TRBV19	TRBJ1-5	CASSIRRVCSNQPQHF	TGTGCCAGTAGTATTCGCAGGGTATGTAGCAATCAGCCCCAGCATTTT
.	.	TRBV6-9	TRBJ1-1	CASSETDDTEAFF	TGTGCCAGCAGTGAGACGGATGACACTGAAGCTTTCTTT
.	.	TRBV2	TRBJ1-5	CASRDMDSGQPQHF	TGTGCCAGCAGAGACATGGACAGTGGTCAGCCCCAGCATTTT
.	TRBD1	TRBV6-5	TRBJ2-5	CASSYLTGGETQYF	TGTGCCAGCAGTTACCTTACAGGGGGTGAGACCCAGTACTTC
.	.	TRBV13	TRBJ1-2	CASSSSGRLGGYTF	TGTGCCAGCAGCTCCTCCGGGCGGCTCGGGGGCTACACCTTC
.	.	TRBV19	TRBJ1-3	CASSIRTRVLYGNTIYF	TGTGCCAGTAGTATCCGAACGAGGGTTTTATACGGAAACACCATATATTTT
few	.	TRBV29-1	TRBJ2-3	CSVDPSTDTQYF	TGCAGCGTTGACCCGTCCACAGATACGCAGTATTTT
once	TRBD2	TRBV2	TRBJ2-1	CASSRPSGYSYNEQFF	TGTGCCAGCAGTCGTCCTAGCGGTTACTCCTACAATGAGCAGTTCTTC
.	TRBD1	TRBV10-3	TRBJ2-7	CAIRGTGSSYEQYF	TGTGCCATCAGAGGGACAGGGTCATCCTACGAGCAGTACTTC
.	.	TRBV15	TRBJ2-5	CATSRDRERKTQYF	TGTGCCACCAGCAGAGACCGGGAGAGAAAGACCCAGTACTTC
.	.	TRBV27	TRBJ2-1	CAGRPGLYNEQFF	TGTGCCGGCAGACCGGGACTCTACAATGAGCAGTTCTTC
.	.	TRBV19	TRBJ2-1	CASSIAPYNEQFF	TGTGCCAGTAGTATCGCACCCTACAATGAGCAGTTCTTC
.	TRBD2	TRBV11-1	TRBJ2-3	CASSSTGTIPDTQYF	TGTGCCAGCAGCTCCACCGGGACTATCCCAGATACGCAGTATTTT
.	.	TRBV20-1	TRBJ2-1	CSASRGGNEQFF	TGCAGTGCTAGTCGTGGCGGCAATGAGCAGTTCTTC
.	TRBD2	TRBV29-1	TRBJ2-3	CSVDFTSGSGGTDTQYF	TGCAGCGTCGATTTCACAAGTGGTAGCGGGGGCACAGATACGCAGTATTTT
.	.	TRBV6-6	TRBJ2-5	CASSDLVGETQYF	TGTGCCAGCAGTGACCTAGTCGGCGAGACCCAGTACTTC
.	.	TRBV29-1	TRBJ1-1	CSVRGQNTEAFF	TGCAGCGTCCGCGGACAGAACACTGAAGCTTTCTTT
.	.	TRBV29-1	TRBJ2-3	CSVDRVTDTQYF	TGCAGCGTTGACAGGGTTACAGATACGCAGTATTTT
.	.	TRBV15	TRBJ2-1	CATSIETLTYNEQFF	TGTGCCACCAGCATCGAGACGCTCACCTACAATGAGCAGTTCTTC
.	TRBD1	TRBV12-3/TRBV12-4	TRBJ2-2	CASSSRDRGVGELFF	TGTGCCAGCAGTTCCCGGGACAGGGGAGTTGGGGAGCTGTTTTTT
.	TRBD1	TRBV27	TRBJ2-3	CASSLGDSRTDTQYF	TGTGCCAGCAGTTTAGGGGACAGTCGAACAGATACGCAGTATTTT
.	TRBD1	TRBV29-1	TRBJ1-4	CSVEAGGDEKLFF	TGCAGCGTTGAGGCAGGGGGCGATGAAAAACTGTTTTTT